These 11 T cell receptor beta chains were sequenced from one sample in a study of T cell changes during pregnancy in multiple sclerosis. Measured with immunoSEQ multiplex PCR; TCRdb has only the in-frame clones, and not every one. The sample yields some 80,000 clones, approximately 90% seen once. Here the sequenced sample was peripheral blood, taken in the first trimester of pregnancy. Receptors were obtained from a female donor with multiple sclerosis, enrolled in a pregnancy study.

The rearrangement links TRBV27 to TRBJ1-2; possible D gene TRBD1, 6 bases. V was shortened by 6 bases and J by 4 bases, with 12 bases between the two germline ends. Germline CDR1 and CDR2: MNHEY and SMNVEV (reference sequence). The CDR3 totals 13 residues. CDR3 DNA sequence: TGTGCCAGCAGCGGACAGATAGGCTATGGCTACACCTTC. Its protein is CASSGQIGYGYTF.

The chain employs TRBV7-6 and TRBJ1-1; the D is unclear. Germline values: CDR1 SGHVS, CDR2 FNYEAQ. Deletions cut 4 bases from V and 0 bases from J, with 27 bases between. The CDR3 length is 20 residues. The DNA of the CDR3 is TGTGCCAGCAGCTCCTTCTTTTGGGCAGACCGAAGCCTCATGAACACTGAAGCTTTCTTT. Residues: CASSSFFWADRSLMNTEAFF.

The chain has TRBV7-8 and TRBJ2-7; D unresolved. From germline, CDR1 is SGHVS and CDR2 FQNEAQ. The CDR3 extends over 14 amino acids. V was clipped by 7 bases and J by 2 bases, with 15 bases between them. CDR3 loop: CASTPRGEAYEQYF. For the CDR3, the DNA is TGTGCCAGCACCCCCCGAGGAGAAGCCTACGAGCAGTACTTC. The variable domain in full, completed from reference TRBV7-8 and TRBJ2-7, reads GAGVSQSPRYKVAKRGQDVALRCDPISGHVSLFWYQQALGQGPEFLTYFQNEAQLDKSGLPSDRFFAERPEGSVSTLKIQRTQQEDSAVYLCASTPRGEAYEQYFGPGTRLTVT.

The rearrangement links TRBV2 to TRBJ1-2, with D possibly TRBD1 on 5 matching bases. The length of the CDR3 is 15 residues. V lost 1 base to trimming and J lost 4 bases, with 13 bases between them. Germline V CDR1 and CDR2: SNHLY, FYNNEI. CDR3 sequence reads: CASSEGAGGGYGYTF. The CDR3 DNA reads as TGTGCCAGCAGTGAAGGGGCCGGGGGGGGCTATGGCTACACCTTC.

The V gene is TRBV23-1, the J gene TRBJ1-4, with D possibly matching TRBD1 (6 bases). TRBV23-1 counts as an open reading frame of uncertain function. V was clipped by 0 bases and J by 8 bases, with 10 bases between them. The length of the CDR3 is 14 residues. The CDR3 DNA reads TGCGCCAGCAGTCAATCGTCCGGGACAGAAAAACTGTTTTTT. It specifies CASSQSSGTEKLFF.

The rearrangement uses TRBV4-1 and TRBJ1-6, with TRBD1 as a possible D gene (5 bases). CDR1 is MGHRA and CDR2 is YSYEKL in the germline V gene. Between the trimmed V and J ends, which lost 4 bases and 7 bases, there was a span of 8 bases. The CDR3 covers 13 residues. The CDR3 nucleotides read TGCGCCAGCAGCCCAGACAGAAATTCACCCCTCCACTTT. Amino acids: CASSPDRNSPLHF.

The chain carries TRBV18 and TRBJ2-5; D is undetermined. Per the germline V gene, CDR1 is KGHSH and CDR2 is LQKENI. CDR3 length equals 12 residues. Trimming took 3 bases from V and 2 from J, leaving 4 bases between them. The CDR3, as DNA: TGTGCCAGCTCACCTGTACAAGAGACCCAGTACTTC. It translates to CASSPVQETQYF.

The rearrangement joins TRBV13 to TRBJ2-5; 7 bases match TRBD2. Germline lookup yields CDR1 PRHDT and CDR2 FYEKMQ (reference sequence). This CDR3 has 17 residues. Trimming at V came to 4 bases and at J to 1 base, leaving 12 bases not matched to a gene. Here the CDR3 DNA reads TGTGCCAGCAGCTACGGCGGGAGAATCCTTTCCCAAGAGACCCAGTACTTC. Its translation: CASSYGGRILSQETQYF.

A few counts support this clone. The J gene is TRBJ1-1, the V gene TRBV7-9; tentatively, D is TRBD1 (5 bases). CDR1 SEHNR and CDR2 FQNEAQ come from the germline V gene (reference sequence). This CDR3 comprises 14 residues. Trimming removed 3 bases at V and 3 bases at J, with 11 bases between. CDR3 in DNA: TGTGCCAGCAGCTTGGGCAGGGCGGACACTGAAGCTTTCTTT. It encodes CASSLGRADTEAFF.

The CDR3 DNA reads as TGTGCCAGCTCACCGTTACAGTCCCTAGCGGAAAAACTGTTTTTT. Translation: CASSPLQSLAEKLFF. The chain carries TRBV18 and TRBJ1-4; D unclear. This CDR3 contains 15 residues. Trimming cost V 3 bases and J 8 bases, with 16 bases left between them. Germline V gene lookup returns CDR1 KGHSH and CDR2 LQKENI.

CDR3 sequence: CASSETGYGYTF. The CDR3 DNA sequence: TGTGCCAGCAGTGAGACAGGGTATGGCTACACCTTC. The chain recombines TRBV28 with TRBJ1-2; 7 bases align to TRBD1. V shed 5 bases and J 5 bases; nucleotides not matched to a gene: 2. The CDR3 totals 12 residues. Germline CDR1 and CDR2: MDHEN and SYDVKM.